This TCR beta chain was captured in a study of blood T cell repertoires in COVID-19. Study-level information: Sources were T cells, B-cell-depleted T cells, or PBMCs; the material itself was cDNA or gDNA.

The CDR3 is 14 residues long. The germline gives CDR1 WSHSY, CDR2 SAAADI. The V end lost 2 bases, the J end lost 1 base, and 6 bases lay between the germline ends. In the authors' methods: Nucleated cell number was recorded as an estimate derived from reference gene primer amplification. Using immunoSEQ multiplex PCR, the repertoire was profiled, and TCRdb retains in-frame clones only, with some absent. V and J calls and clone size are as listed in that table; D and trimming were resolved from the DNA. Counted here are about 160,000 clones, over 70% occurring once; the ten biggest clones make up approximately 2.6%.

The receptor was derived from a man in his 70s with acute or convalescent COVID-19. This rearrangement joins TRBV10-2 to TRBJ1-5; D is ambiguous. Sequenced: peripheral blood. The CDR3 DNA reads as TGCGCCAGCAGTGAGGGAGGGAGCAATCAGCCCCAGCATTTT. It codes for CASSEGGSNQPQHF.